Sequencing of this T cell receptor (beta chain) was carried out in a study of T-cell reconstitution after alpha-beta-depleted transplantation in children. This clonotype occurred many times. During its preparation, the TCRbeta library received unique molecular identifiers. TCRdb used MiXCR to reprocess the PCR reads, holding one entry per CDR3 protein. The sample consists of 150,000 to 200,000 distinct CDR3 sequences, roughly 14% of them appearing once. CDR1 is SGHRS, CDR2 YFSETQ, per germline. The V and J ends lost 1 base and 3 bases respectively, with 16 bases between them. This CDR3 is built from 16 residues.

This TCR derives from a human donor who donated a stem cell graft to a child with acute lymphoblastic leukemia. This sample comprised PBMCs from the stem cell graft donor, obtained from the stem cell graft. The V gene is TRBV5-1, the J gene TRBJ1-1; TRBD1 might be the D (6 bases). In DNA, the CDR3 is TGCGCCAGCAGCTTGCCTAACAGGGATTTCGACACTGAAGCTTTCTTT. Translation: CASSLPNRDFDTEAFF.